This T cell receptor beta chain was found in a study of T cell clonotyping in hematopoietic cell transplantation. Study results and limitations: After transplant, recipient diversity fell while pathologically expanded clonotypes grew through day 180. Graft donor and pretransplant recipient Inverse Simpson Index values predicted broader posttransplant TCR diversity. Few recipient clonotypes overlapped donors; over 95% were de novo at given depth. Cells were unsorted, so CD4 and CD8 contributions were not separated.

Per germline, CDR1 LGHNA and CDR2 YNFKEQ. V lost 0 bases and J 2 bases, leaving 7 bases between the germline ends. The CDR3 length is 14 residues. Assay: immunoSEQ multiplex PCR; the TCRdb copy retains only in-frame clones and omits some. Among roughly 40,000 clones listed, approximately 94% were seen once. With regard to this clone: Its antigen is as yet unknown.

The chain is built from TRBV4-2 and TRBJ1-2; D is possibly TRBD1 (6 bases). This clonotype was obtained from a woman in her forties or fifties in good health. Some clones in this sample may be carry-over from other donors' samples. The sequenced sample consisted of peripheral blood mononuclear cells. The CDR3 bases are TGTGCCAGCAGCCAAGATACAGGGAACTATGGCTACACCTTC. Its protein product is CASSQDTGNYGYTF.